This T cell receptor (beta chain) was retrieved from a study of tumor-infiltrating lymphocytes in oesophageal squamous cell carcinoma. MiXCR, run by TCRdb on the PCR reads, gives a single entry per CDR3 protein. The data contain 10,000 to 15,000 distinct CDR3 sequences, under 70% of them singletons. In germline, CDR1 is SGHKS, CDR2 YYEKEE (reference sequence). There are 15 residues in the CDR3. The material sequenced was esophageal tumor tissue. The J gene is TRBJ2-3, the V gene TRBV5-5; 11 bases match TRBD1. The end of the DNA is better explained by TRBJ2-5, so the J call may be wrong. The sequence was obtained from a male donor with esophageal squamous cell carcinoma. CDR3 bases: TGTGCCAGCAGCGGACAGGGGGCAAATGGAGAGACCCAGTACTTC. As protein: CASSGQGANGETQYF.